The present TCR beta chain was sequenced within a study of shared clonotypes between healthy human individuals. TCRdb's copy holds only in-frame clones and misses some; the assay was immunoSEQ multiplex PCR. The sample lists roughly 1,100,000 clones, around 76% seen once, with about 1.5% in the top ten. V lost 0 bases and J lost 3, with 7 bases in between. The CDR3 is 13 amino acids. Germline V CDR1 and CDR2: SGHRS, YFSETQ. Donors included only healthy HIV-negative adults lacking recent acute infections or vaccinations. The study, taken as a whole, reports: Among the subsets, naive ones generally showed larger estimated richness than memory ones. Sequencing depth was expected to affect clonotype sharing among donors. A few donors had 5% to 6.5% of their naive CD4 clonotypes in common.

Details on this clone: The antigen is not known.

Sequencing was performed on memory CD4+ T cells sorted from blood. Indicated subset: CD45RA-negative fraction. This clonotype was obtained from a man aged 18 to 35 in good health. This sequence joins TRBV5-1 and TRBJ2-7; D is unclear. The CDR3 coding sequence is TGCGCCAGCAGCTTGGACATTTACTACGAGCAGTACTTC. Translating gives CASSLDIYYEQYF.